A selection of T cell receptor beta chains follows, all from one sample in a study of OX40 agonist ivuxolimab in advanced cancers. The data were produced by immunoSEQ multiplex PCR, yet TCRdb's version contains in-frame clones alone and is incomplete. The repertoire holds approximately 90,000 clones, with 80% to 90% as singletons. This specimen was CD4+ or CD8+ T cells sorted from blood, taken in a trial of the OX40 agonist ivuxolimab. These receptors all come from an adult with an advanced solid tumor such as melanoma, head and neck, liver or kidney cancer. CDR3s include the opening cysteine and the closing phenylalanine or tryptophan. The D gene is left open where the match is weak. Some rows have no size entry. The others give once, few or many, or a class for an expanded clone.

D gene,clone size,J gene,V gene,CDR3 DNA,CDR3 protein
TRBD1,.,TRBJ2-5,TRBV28,TGTGCCAGCAGTCCATACGGACAGGCAAAAGAGACCCAGTACTTC,CASSPYGQAKETQYF
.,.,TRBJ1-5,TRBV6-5,TGTGCCAGCAGTTACATGGGGTCGGGTCAGCCCCAGCATTTT,CASSYMGSGQPQHF
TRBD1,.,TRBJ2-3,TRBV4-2,TGTGCCAGCAGCCCACAGGGGAATCTTGGCACAGATACGCAGTATTTT,CASSPQGNLGTDTQYF
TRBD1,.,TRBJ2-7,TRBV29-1,TGCAGCGTTGAAGGGGACAGCAGGAGCTCCTACGAGCAGTACTTC,CSVEGDSRSSYEQYF
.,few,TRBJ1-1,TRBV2,TGTGCCAGCAGTGAAACGAACACTGAAGCTTTCTTT,CASSETNTEAFF
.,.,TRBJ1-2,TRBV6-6,TGTGCCAGCAGTTCCTCGGGACACTTGAATGGCTACACCTTC,CASSSSGHLNGYTF
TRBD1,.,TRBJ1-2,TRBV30,TGTGCCTGGAGTGCGATGGCAGGGGGCGTCGATGGCTACACCTTC,CAWSAMAGGVDGYTF
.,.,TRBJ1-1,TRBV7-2,TGTGCCAGCAGCTTAGCGGGACGGGGACGCATGAACACTGAAGCTTTCTTT,CASSLAGRGRMNTEAFF
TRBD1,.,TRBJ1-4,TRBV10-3,TGTGCCATCAGTGATGACAGGGTCGATGAAAAACTGTTTTTT,CAISDDRVDEKLFF
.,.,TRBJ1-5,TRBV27,TGTGCCAGCAGTCCCCTGGGGGGCGAGGGTCAGCCCCAGCATTTT,CASSPLGGEGQPQHF
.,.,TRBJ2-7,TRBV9,TGTGCCAGCAGCCAAGGGGAATGGGCCTACGAGCAGTACTTC,CASSQGEWAYEQYF
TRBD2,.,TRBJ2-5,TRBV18,TGTGCCAGCTCACCACTTGGGACTAGCAAAGAGACCCAGTACTTC,CASSPLGTSKETQYF
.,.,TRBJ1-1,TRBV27,TGTGCCAGCAGTTTATCCCCAGGGGTTGGGACTGAAGCTTTCTTT,CASSLSPGVGTEAFF
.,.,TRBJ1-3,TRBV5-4,TGTGCCAGCAGCTTGGGGGGACCTGACACTGGAAACACCATATATTTT,CASSLGGPDTGNTIYF
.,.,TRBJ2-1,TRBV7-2,TGTGCCAGCAGCTTATCGAGCTCCTACAATGAGCAGTTCTTC,CASSLSSSYNEQFF
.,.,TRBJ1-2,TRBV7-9,TGTGCCAGCAGCCCCCCGGGGGGGCGCAGCTATGGCTACACCTTC,CASSPPGGRSYGYTF
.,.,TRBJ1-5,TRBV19,TGTGCCTCTAACCCCGGGACCCGAGACAATCAGCCCCAGCATTTT,CASNPGTRDNQPQHF
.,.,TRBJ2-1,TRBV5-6,TGTGCCAGCAGCCAGGACAGCAACAATGAGCAGTTCTTC,CASSQDSNNEQFF
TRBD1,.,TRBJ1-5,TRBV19,TGTGCCAGTACGACAGGGACTCAGCCCCAGCATTTT,CASTTGTQPQHF
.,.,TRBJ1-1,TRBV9,TGTGCCAGCAGCGCCGGACAGTACACTGAAGCTTTCTTT,CASSAGQYTEAFF
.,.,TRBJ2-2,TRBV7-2,TGTGCCAGCAGCTTAGGCGGGCCGGAGACCGGGGAGCTGTTTTTT,CASSLGGPETGELFF
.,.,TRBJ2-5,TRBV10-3,TGTGCCATCGGACAGTCCCAAGAGACCCAGTACTTC,CAIGQSQETQYF
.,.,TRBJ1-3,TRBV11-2,TGTGCCAGCAGCCCGGGCCAAAGAGATCGAAACACCATATATTTT,CASSPGQRDRNTIYF
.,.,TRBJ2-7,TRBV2,TGTGCCAGCAGTGCCCCCGGGACCTTCTACGAGCAGTACTTC,CASSAPGTFYEQYF
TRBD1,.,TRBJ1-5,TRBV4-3,TGCGCCAGCAGCCAAGACAAGGGGGCTACGCCCCAGCATTTT,CASSQDKGATPQHF
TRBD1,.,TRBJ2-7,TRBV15,TGTGCCACCGGAACCGGGACAGGGGACGTATACGAGCAGTACTTC,CATGTGTGDVYEQYF
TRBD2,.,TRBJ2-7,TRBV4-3,TGCGCCAGCAGCCAAGAGGGCGGGAGAGGCGAGCAGTACTTC,CASSQEGGRGEQYF
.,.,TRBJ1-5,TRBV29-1,TGCAGCGTTTTAACAGGTCCTGGCCAGCCCCAGCATTTT,CSVLTGPGQPQHF